The 8 T cell receptor beta chains presented below share a single source sample, sequenced in a study of blood T cell repertoires in COVID-19. The table came from immunoSEQ multiplex PCR; TCRdb's copy has only in-frame clones and leaves some out. The sample consists of some 49,000 clones, 80% to 95% of them appearing once. The specimen was peripheral blood. The receptors originated from a man aged 45-65 years with active COVID-19.

The rearrangement links TRBV12-5 to TRBJ2-3, with 12 nucleotides matching TRBD2. J gave up 1 base and V 2 bases, and 7 bases lay outside the gene matches. Germline V gene data show CDR1 as LGHNT and CDR2 as FRNRAP. The CDR3 contains 18 residues. The CDR3 reads CASGLPLLAGGGTDTQYF. The CDR3 bases are TGTGCTAGTGGTTTGCCATTACTAGCGGGAGGCGGCACAGATACGCAGTATTTT.

The V gene is TRBV15, the J gene TRBJ2-5; perhaps TRBD2 as D (7 bases). The CDR3 is 16 residues long. The germline V gene encodes CDR1 LNHNV and CDR2 YYDKDF (reference sequence). V was shortened by 0 bases and J by 5 bases, with 16 bases between the two germline ends. Here the CDR3 reads CATSRDIGTGGETQYF. The CDR3, as DNA: TGTGCCACCAGCAGAGATATTGGGACGGGGGGCGAGACCCAGTACTTC. Full variable domain (missing parts from reference TRBV15 and TRBJ2-5): DAMVIQNPRYQVTQFGKPVTLSCSQTLNHNVMYWYQQKSSQAPKLLFHYYDKDFNNEADTPDNFQSRRPNTSFCFLDIRSPGLGDTAMYLCATSRDIGTGGETQYFGPGTRLLVL.

This clone has only one observation. The chain recombines TRBV16 with TRBJ2-2; D is unclear. The CDR3 totals 17 residues. The germline CDR1 and CDR2 sequences are KGHSY and FQNENV. V lost 1 base and J lost 6, with 18 bases in between. The CDR3 here is CASSQFRASNNAGELFF. The CDR3 coding sequence is TGTGCCAGCAGCCAATTTCGAGCCTCAAATAACGCCGGGGAGCTGTTTTTT.

The chain employs TRBV2 and TRBJ2-1; the D gene is possibly TRBD2 (5 bases). This CDR3 has 11 residues. Germline values: CDR1 SNHLY, CDR2 FYNNEI. V was cut by 6 bases and J by 12 bases, with 12 bases left in between. For the CDR3, the DNA is TGTGCCAGCAGGCCCCTAGGAGGGCAGTTCTTC. It is translated as CASRPLGGQFF.

The J gene is TRBJ1-1, the V gene TRBV7-2; D gene unclear. V lost 6 bases, J lost 5 bases, and 13 bases lay in between. There are 13 residues in the CDR3. Germline V gene lookup returns CDR1 SGHTA and CDR2 FQGNSA. CDR3 region: CASSPSRETEAFF. The CDR3 nucleotides read TGTGCCAGCAGTCCCTCACGTGAGACTGAAGCTTTCTTT. The full variable domain, completed using reference TRBV7-2 and TRBJ1-1, is GAGVSQSPSNKVTEKGKDVELRCDPISGHTALYWYRQSLGQGLEFLIYFQGNSAPDKSGLPSDRFSAERTGGSVSTLTIQRTQQEDSAVYLCASSPSRETEAFFGQGTRLTVV.

This rearrangement joins TRBV4-1 to TRBJ2-7, with 7 bases fitting TRBD1. Germline loops: CDR1 MGHRA, CDR2 YSYEKL. With V trimmed by 4 bases and J by 5 bases, 11 bases remained unmatched. The CDR3 spans 15 residues. CDR3 sequence: CASSPTGASGDEQYF. CDR3 DNA: TGCGCCAGCAGCCCCACAGGGGCATCTGGGGACGAGCAGTACTTC.

The J gene is TRBJ2-1, the V gene TRBV6-2 or TRBV6-3, with a weak D call TRBD2 (6 bases). Germline V lookup: CDR1 MNHEY, CDR2 SVGEGT. The CDR3 length is 11 residues. Trimming shortened V by 5 bases and J by 10 bases, and 9 bases separated the two germline ends. CDR3 nucleotides: TGTGCCAGCAGTACCCGGGAGGAGCAGTTCTTC. Residues: CASSTREEQFF.

CDR3: CASSSPAPGGANQPQHF. The CDR3 bases are TGTGCCAGCAGTTCTCCTGCTCCGGGGGGGGCCAACCAGCCCCAGCATTTT. J is TRBJ1-5 and V is TRBV28; D is perhaps TRBD1 (6 bases). The CDR3 totals 17 residues. Trimming removed 4 bases from V and 7 bases from J, with 23 bases in between. Germline CDR1 MDHEN, CDR2 SYDVKM.